This T cell receptor (beta chain) appears in the sequencing data of a study of blood T cell repertoires in COVID-19 (dated by TCRdb to 2020 to 2021). About the full investigation: Samples from collaborators originated in the United States, Italy and Spain and spanned both the acute and convalescent phases of COVID-19. The prospective study material was composed of cDNA or gDNA derived from T cells, B-cell-depleted T cells, or PBMCs. Subjects who had been exposed to COVID-19, were actively infected with it, or had recovered from it provided the deeply sampled blood TCRbeta repertoires that made up the dataset. The repertoires were made available in a free public database intended to serve as a resource for research on the immune response to SARS-CoV-2. The samples were drawn from two sources: the first 160 participants of the ongoing ImmuneRACE study, and about 1,300 subjects contributed by 6 global collaborators. The sample metadata nearly always contained a de-identified subject ID, COVID-19 status, age in years and sex. Where HLA class I and class II types were available, the types were taken from metadata supplied by the sample provider, not from assay-based typing. Overall study results and their limits: The amount of clinical and demographic metadata varied by source and participant and was provided uncurated.

One collaborating source in Seattle enrolled patients while the patients were actively infected and followed the patients over time throughout the course of disease. Each collaborating institution followed its own protocols to collect whole blood in K2EDTA tubes. For TCRbeta analysis, collaborator samples were shipped as frozen whole blood, as isolated PBMCs, or as DNA extracted from either sample type. Comments on this clone: The antigen it binds to is not known. The sample holds no much larger clone one base away, and base qualities are not on file.

TCRbeta CDR3 regions were amplified from genomic DNA by means of the immunoSEQ Assay, a bias-controlled multiplex PCR. The study's processing was this. Nucleated cell counts per sample were estimated from amplification of reference gene primers within the assay. To quantify the absolute abundance of each unique TCRbeta CDR3 rearrangement, sequence reads were collapsed and filtered. For each sample, productive Simpson clonality was calculated as the square root of Simpson's diversity index across productive rearrangements. The table comes from immuneACCESS by way of TCRdb, which keeps in-frame sequences with V and J called. Part of the clones is missing from these tables; in studies checked, under half for an unresolved V gene and the rest for unknown reasons. V, J and clone size derive from that table, while D and trimming were established from the DNA sequence. The sample yields 250,000 to 400,000 clones; 90% were counted once. Roughly 2.8% of the sample rests with the top ten.

From the cysteine through the phenylalanine, the CDR3 covers 15 amino acids. Solely the CDR3 DNA is kept, with 45 bases framed from the first base. V drops 4 bases and J drops 0 bases, leaving 12 bases in between. From the germline V gene (reference sequence), CDR1 is LGHDT and CDR2 is YNNKEL. The sequenced sample was peripheral blood. The TCR sequence derives from a woman aged 25 to 39 with COVID-19, enrolled during active disease. The chain uses TRBV3-1 (or the pseudogene TRBV3-2) and TRBJ1-2, with the D gene call left open. The CDR3 corresponds to CASSPLIGPNYGYTF. The nucleotide sequence reads TGTGCCAGCAGCCCCCTTATCGGTCCTAACTATGGCTACACCTTC.